This is a list of T cell receptor beta chains from one sample in a study of CD8 T cells in ankylosing spondylitis. TCRdb used MiXCR to reprocess the 5' RACE reads, holding one entry per CDR3 protein. The sample carries approximately 520,000 distinct CDR3 sequences, about 5.7% recorded once. Source material: blood, either unsorted or a sorted T cell fraction (not recorded which). The receptors come from a male donor with ankylosing spondylitis. The CDR3 runs from the conserved cysteine through the conserved F or W.

v_call	j_call	cdr3_aa
TRBV7-2	TRBJ2-1	CASRLIAGAYNEQFF
TRBV15	TRBJ2-7	CATSRDPGSYEQYF
TRBV4-2	TRBJ2-2	CASSPSTGTPGELFF
TRBV27	TRBJ2-2	CASSLFQDTGELFF
TRBV7-9	TRBJ2-3	CASSSRAAKGDTQYF
TRBV4-3	TRBJ2-1	CASSQDPEREQFF
TRBV24-1	TRBJ2-1	CATSDLAGPSYNEQFF
TRBV29-1	TRBJ2-5	CSVTSGGRRETQYF
TRBV5-1	TRBJ1-1	CASSLNTGNTEAFF
TRBV4-2	TRBJ1-1	CASSPGARAEAFF
TRBV28	TRBJ1-2	CAVGQGAQGNYGYTF
TRBV6-2/TRBV6-3	TRBJ2-5	CASSGGQIETQYF
TRBV7-2	TRBJ2-1	CASSLAGMGPPTSYNEQFF
TRBV5-1	TRBJ2-1	CASSLDGQGVGEQFF
TRBV5-1	TRBJ2-2	CASSFPSGELFF
TRBV28	TRBJ2-3	CAGGGTASLAQYF
TRBV29-1	TRBJ2-1	CSFLSGRAYNEQFF
TRBV14	TRBJ2-5	CASSPRHGEETQYF
TRBV10-3	TRBJ2-6	CAISERQGVNVLTF
TRBV5-1	TRBJ2-1	CASSLGGSGSYNEQFF
TRBV12-3/TRBV12-4	TRBJ1-4	CASSHTGGNEKLFF
TRBV29-1	TRBJ2-7	CSFSLGTSGSYEQYF
TRBV20-1	TRBJ2-1	CSATDNLSYNEQFF
TRBV7-2	TRBJ1-1	CASSPQMRTVNTEAFF
TRBV4-3	TRBJ2-3	CASSQVGHHTDTQYF
TRBV29-1	TRBJ2-7	CSVGGEAYEQYF
TRBV18	TRBJ2-1	CASSPSLRVDSNEQFF
TRBV20-1	TRBJ1-1	CSARGDRTFTEAFF
TRBV11-2	TRBJ1-2	CASSYWTGDGYTF
TRBV12-3/TRBV12-4	TRBJ2-2	CASSGGDLGGELFF
TRBV18	TRBJ2-1	CASSPWITVRDEQFF
TRBV12-3/TRBV12-4	TRBJ2-7	CASRTTGGRQYF
TRBV7-9	TRBJ2-3	CASGGNTDTQYF
TRBV10-3	TRBJ1-5	CAISGSDGDQPQHF
TRBV20-1	TRBJ2-7	CSAGGHRVYEQYF
TRBV6-5	TRBJ2-2	CASSYSVYRVEVAGELFF
TRBV29-1	TRBJ2-1	CSVERPGGEQFF
TRBV12-3/TRBV12-4	TRBJ1-3	CASTLGRGWGGNTIYF
TRBV5-1	TRBJ2-5	CASSFVGHLQETQYF
TRBV20-1	TRBJ2-5	CSASGLEETQYF
TRBV7-2	TRBJ2-1	CASSWGSAADYNEQFF
TRBV29-1	TRBJ1-2	CSVEQNYGYTF
TRBV28	TRBJ1-6	CASSRSGPIGDSPLHF
TRBV9	TRBJ2-2	CASSKSRVTGELFF
TRBV27	TRBJ2-3	CASSLNRGPSTDTQYF
TRBV10-3	TRBJ2-5	CAMRWPETQYF
TRBV7-2	TRBJ2-7	CASSPQPGLGYEQYF
TRBV4-3	TRBJ1-2	CASSLDPRQGGYGYTF
TRBV5-1	TRBJ2-7	CASSFDGSSYEQYF
TRBV14	TRBJ2-1	CASSHPGTTAGNEQFF
TRBV30	TRBJ2-7	CAWSGTAYEQYF
TRBV20-1	TRBJ2-3	CSAREEWGSLTDTQYF
TRBV29-1	TRBJ2-5	CSVEGQGETQYF
TRBV5-1	TRBJ2-1	CASSPGNSYNERFF
TRBV7-9	TRBJ1-1	CASSQHQGGTEAFF
TRBV28	TRBJ2-1	CASSFVGREVYNEQFF
TRBV7-2	TRBJ2-2	CASSSGQITGELFF
TRBV9	TRBJ2-2	CASSSSGTPGGELFF
TRBV6-6	TRBJ2-7	CASSYPGAYEQYF
TRBV20-1	TRBJ2-1	CSSAGVLNEQFF